The present entry profiles one T cell receptor beta chain with its context. This specimen belongs to a study of shared T cell receptors in the human thymus. Sequenced by immunoSEQ multiplex PCR; TCRdb stores in-frame clones only, minus some. The sample holds 500,000 to 750,000 clones, over 75% seen once. The data were also submitted as part of a second study, on human thymus T cells. That report adds: Among the donors, all were healthy Finnish infants having corrective surgery for congenital heart defects.

The receptor was isolated from a boy in the first two years of life with a congenital heart defect. The material sequenced was thymocytes.

This CDR3 reads CASSPSRDRGNQPQHF. The CDR3 DNA reads as TGTGCCAGCAGCCCAAGCCGGGACAGGGGAAATCAGCCCCAGCATTTT. The chain carries TRBV7-8 and TRBJ1-5; 10 bases fit TRBD1. The junction had 8 bases not matched to a gene; V was cut back by 5 bases and J by 4 bases. From germline, CDR1 is SGHVS and CDR2 FQNEAQ. CDR3 length: 16 amino acids.